Following are 8 T cell receptor beta chains from one sample sequenced in a study of early T cells in non-severe SARS-CoV-2 infection. TCRdb independently ran MiXCR on the 5' RACE reads; one entry per CDR3 protein. The profile shows approximately 65,000 distinct CDR3 sequences, more than 9% of them singletons. Sequencing was done on a sample of whole blood. The receptors were gathered from an adult who was a healthcare worker with PCR-confirmed SARS-CoV-2 infection or an uninfected control (not recorded which).

In its sample, this clonotype was seen many times. CDR3 bases: TGTGCCAGCAGTGTAAGAGGGAACACTGAAGCTTTCTTT. Protein sequence: CASSVRGNTEAFF. V is TRBV6-1 and J is TRBJ1-1; the D is unclear. CDR3 length: 13 residues. V was shortened by 4 bases and J by 1 base, with 7 bases between the two germline ends. Germline V gene data show CDR1 as MNHNS and CDR2 as SASEGT.

This clonotype was detected only a few times. The V gene is TRBV30, the J gene TRBJ1-2, with TRBD1 as a possible D gene (6 bases). The V gene's germline CDR1 is GTSNPN and CDR2 SVGIG (reference sequence). This CDR3 spans 13 amino acids. Trimming cost V 5 bases and J 4 bases, with 14 bases left between them. The CDR3 spells CAWFSGRGYGYTF. CDR3 bases: TGTGCCTGGTTTTCCGGCAGGGGCTATGGCTACACCTTC.

J is TRBJ2-3 and V is TRBV27; D unclear. Germline values: CDR1 MNHEY, CDR2 SMNVEV (reference sequence). V was clipped by 0 bases and J by 6 bases, with 7 bases between them. The CDR3 consists of 13 residues. In DNA, the CDR3 is TGTGCCAGCAGTTTATCGTTGTGGGATACGCAGTATTTT. Translating gives CASSLSLWDTQYF.

This clonotype has at least ten counts. The chain uses TRBV12-3 or TRBV12-4 and TRBJ2-3; D is unresolved. The CDR3 is 13 amino acids. V was clipped by 2 bases and J by 4 bases, with 7 bases between them. CDR3: CASSLISADTQYF. CDR3 bases: TGTGCCAGCAGTTTAATTTCGGCAGATACGCAGTATTTT.

This clonotype was detected a few times. The chain couples TRBV4-2 to TRBJ2-3, with 9 bases fitting TRBD1. V gave up 6 bases and J gave up 6 bases; unmatched junction bases: 7. Germline V CDR1 and CDR2: LGHNA, YNFKEQ. The CDR3 sequence is 14 residues long. This chain's CDR3 is CASSRDRVDDTQYF. The CDR3 DNA is TGTGCCAGCAGTCGGGACAGGGTTGACGATACGCAGTATTTT.

This clonotype has ten or more counts. The rearrangement uses TRBV29-1 and TRBJ2-7; D unclear. Per the germline V gene, CDR1 is SQVTM and CDR2 is ANQGSEA. The CDR3 loop spans 11 amino acids. The V end was cut by 0 bases, the J end by 9 bases, with 9 bases between. CDR3 bases: TGCAGCGTTGAAGATAAGGTGGGGCAGTACTTC. Protein: CSVEDKVGQYF.

There are a few counts of this clonotype. This rearrangement joins TRBV5-1 to TRBJ2-7, with D perhaps matching TRBD1 (5 bases). V was cut by 2 bases and J by 4 bases, with 16 bases left in between. The CDR3 runs 15 residues. Looked up from germline, CDR1 is SGHRS and CDR2 is YFSETQ. The CDR3: CASSFASGPGYEQYF. In DNA form, the CDR3 reads TGCGCCAGCAGCTTTGCATCAGGGCCTGGGTACGAGCAGTACTTC.

This clonotype came up many times. This rearrangement joins TRBV11-2 to TRBJ1-1; 12 bases line up with TRBD1. The CDR3 has 16 amino acids. V gave up 2 bases and J gave up 10 bases; unmatched junction bases: 11. The V gene's germline CDR1 is SGHAT and CDR2 FQNNGV. CDR3 nucleotides: TGTGCCAGCAGCTTACGCGGGACAGGGGGCCAGAGGCGAGCTTTCTTT. Amino acid sequence: CASSLRGTGGQRRAFF.